These 8 T cell receptor beta chains were all obtained from the same sample, sequenced in a study of T cell responses to AZD1222 COVID-19 vaccine. Sequenced by immunoSEQ multiplex PCR; TCRdb stores in-frame clones only, minus some. Of more than 120,000 clones in the sample, roughly nine tenths were seen once. Sequencing was performed on peripheral blood, taken 28 days after the second AZD1222 dose. The origin of the receptors is an adult who received the AZD1222 COVID-19 vaccine.

V is TRBV27 and J is TRBJ1-5; D gene uncertain. Trimming removed 1 base from V and 6 bases from J, with 4 bases in between. This CDR3 is 12 amino acids long. Germline V gene lookup returns CDR1 MNHEY and CDR2 SMNVEV (reference sequence). The CDR3 is CASSLWGQPQHF. The DNA for the CDR3 is TGTGCCAGCAGTTTATGGGGTCAGCCCCAGCATTTT.

The chain employs TRBV6-2 or TRBV6-3 and TRBJ2-5; D gene unclear. V was cut by 3 bases and J by 4 bases, with 12 bases left in between. CDR1 is MNHEY, CDR2 SVGEGT, per germline. This CDR3 region has 14 residues. The chain's CDR3 is CASSYGEVSETQYF. DNA for the CDR3: TGTGCCAGCAGTTATGGGGAAGTTTCAGAGACCCAGTACTTC.

This rearrangement joins TRBV2 to TRBJ2-7; D is ambiguous. This CDR3 is built from 13 residues. The V gene's germline CDR1 is SNHLY and CDR2 FYNNEI. V gave up 3 bases and J gave up 2 bases, with 8 bases separating them. CDR3 nucleotides: TGTGCCAGCAGTGACCCCCCGGCCTACGAGCAGTACGTC. It codes for CASSDPPAYEQYV.

The chain carries TRBV28 and TRBJ1-2; 8 positions agree with TRBD1. V lost 5 bases and J lost 2; bases outside the gene matches: 7. The germline V gene has CDR1 MDHEN and CDR2 SYDVKM. CDR3 length equals 15 residues. The CDR3 spells CASSQGPGGNYGYTF. In DNA form, the CDR3 reads TGTGCCAGCAGTCAAGGGCCAGGGGGCAACTATGGCTACACCTTC.

The chain couples TRBV2 to TRBJ1-3; weak D call: TRBD1 (5 bases). Germline CDR1 is SNHLY and CDR2 is FYNNEI. The CDR3 loop spans 13 amino acids. Trimming left V 9 bases short and J 4 bases short, with 13 bases between. The CDR3 reads CASGGLLGNTIYF. The DNA of the CDR3 is TGTGCCAGTGGGGGTTTGCTCGGAAACACCATATATTTT.

The chain is built from TRBV5-1 and TRBJ1-1, with TRBD1 matching over 7 bases. Germline CDR1 and CDR2: SGHRS and YFSETQ. V shed 4 bases and J 7 bases; nucleotides not matched to a gene: 4. CDR3 length: 12 residues. For the CDR3, the DNA is TGCGCCAGCAGCAGGGGGCAGGATGAAGCTTTCTTT. Translating gives CASSRGQDEAFF. Full variable domain (rest looked up from reference TRBV5-1 and TRBJ1-1): KAGVTQTPRYLIKTRGQQVTLSCSPISGHRSVSWYQQTPGQGLQFLFEYFSETQRNKGNFPGRFSGRQFSNSRSEMNVSTLELGDSALYLCASSRGQDEAFFGQGTRLTVV.

The V call is TRBV10-3, the J call TRBJ2-6; either TRBD1 or TRBD2 may fit D (5 bases each). From germline, CDR1 is ENHRY and CDR2 SYGVKD. V lost 7 bases to trimming and J lost 0 bases, with 10 bases between them. The CDR3 consists of 15 residues. CDR3 DNA sequence: TGTGCCATCAAAGGGGACCACTCTGGGGCCAACGTCCTGACTTTC. Encoded protein: CAIKGDHSGANVLTF.

CDR3 in DNA: TGTGCCAGTAGTTCCAGACAGGGGAAAGAGACCCAGTACTTC. This codes for CASSSRQGKETQYF. V is TRBV19 and J is TRBJ2-5, with TRBD1 identical over 8 bases. V shed 5 bases and J 3 bases; nucleotides not matched to a gene: 5. This CDR3 comprises 14 residues. Germline values: CDR1 LNHDA, CDR2 SQIVND (reference sequence).